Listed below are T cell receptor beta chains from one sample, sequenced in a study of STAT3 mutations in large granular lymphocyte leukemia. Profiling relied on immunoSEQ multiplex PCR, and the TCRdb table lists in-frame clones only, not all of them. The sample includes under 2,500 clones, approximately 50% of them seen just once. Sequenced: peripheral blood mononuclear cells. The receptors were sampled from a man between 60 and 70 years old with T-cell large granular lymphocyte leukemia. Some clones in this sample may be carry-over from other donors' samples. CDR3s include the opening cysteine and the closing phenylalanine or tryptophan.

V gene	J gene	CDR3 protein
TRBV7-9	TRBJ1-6	CASSLDGFSPLHF
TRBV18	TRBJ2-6	CASSPGTSGFGANVLTF
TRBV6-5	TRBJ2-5	CASSYGGETQYF
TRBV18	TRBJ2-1	CASSPPQKPDNEQFF
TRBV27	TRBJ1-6	CASSLMGRNSPLHF
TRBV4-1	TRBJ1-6	CASSQGAPGNSPLHF
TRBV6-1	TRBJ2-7	CASSEENSDPYYEQYF
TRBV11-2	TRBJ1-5	CASSLDGTRVHF
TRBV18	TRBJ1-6	CASSPGTGASPLHF
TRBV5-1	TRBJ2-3	CASSSRLAGESDTQYF
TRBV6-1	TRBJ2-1	CASSERQDEQFF
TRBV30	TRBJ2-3	CAWETGSGSDTQYF
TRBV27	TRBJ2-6	CASGPRAGANVLTF
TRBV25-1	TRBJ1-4	CASGPGGNEKLFF
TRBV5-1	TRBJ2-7	CASSAGTGRGEQYF
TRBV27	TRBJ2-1	CASSLSQGWNEQFF